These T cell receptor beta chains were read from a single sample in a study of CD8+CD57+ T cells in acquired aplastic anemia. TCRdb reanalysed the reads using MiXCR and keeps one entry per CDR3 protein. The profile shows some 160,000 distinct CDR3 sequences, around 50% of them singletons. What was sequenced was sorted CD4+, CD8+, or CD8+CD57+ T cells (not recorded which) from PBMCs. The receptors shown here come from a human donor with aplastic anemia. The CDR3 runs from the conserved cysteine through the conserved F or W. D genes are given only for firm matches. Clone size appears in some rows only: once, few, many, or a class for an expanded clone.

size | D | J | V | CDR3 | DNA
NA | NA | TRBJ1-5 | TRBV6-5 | CASSYSKDSNQPQHF | TGTGCCAGCAGTTACTCGAAGGATAGCAATCAGCCCCAGCATTTT
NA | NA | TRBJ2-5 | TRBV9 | CASSAVPRETQYF | TGTGCCAGCAGCGCCGTACCCAGGGAGACCCAGTACTTC
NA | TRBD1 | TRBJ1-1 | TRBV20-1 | CSATLTGGGTEAFF | TGCAGTGCTACACTGACAGGGGGTGGGACTGAAGCTTTCTTT
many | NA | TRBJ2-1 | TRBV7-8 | CASSLDRVSEQFF | TGTGCCAGCAGCTTGGACCGGGTCAGTGAGCAGTTCTTC
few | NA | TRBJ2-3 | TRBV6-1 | CASSRSSGVTTDTQYF | TGTGCCAGCAGTCGTTCGTCAGGGGTGACTACAGATACGCAGTATTTT
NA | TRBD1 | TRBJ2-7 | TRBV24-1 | CATSARTGYEQYF | TGTGCCACCAGTGCCCGGACAGGCTACGAGCAGTACTTC
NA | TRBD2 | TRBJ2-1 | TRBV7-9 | CASSWGLAGVDEQFF | TGTGCCAGCAGCTGGGGACTAGCGGGAGTGGATGAGCAGTTCTTC
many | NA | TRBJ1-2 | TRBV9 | CASSALTGYDYGYTF | TGTGCCAGCAGCGCACTAACAGGGTACGACTATGGCTACACCTTC
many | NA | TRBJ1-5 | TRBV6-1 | CASSERGGNQPQHF | TGTGCCAGCAGTGAACGTGGGGGAAATCAGCCCCAGCATTTT
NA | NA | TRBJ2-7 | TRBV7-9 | CASSPQSYEQYF | TGTGCCAGCAGCCCACAATCCTACGAGCAGTACTTC
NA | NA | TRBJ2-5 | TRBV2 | CASTTAQETQYF | TGTGCCAGCACTACAGCACAAGAGACCCAGTACTTC
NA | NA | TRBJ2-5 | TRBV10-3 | CAISESRYRLQETQYF | TGTGCCATCAGTGAGTCAAGGTACAGATTGCAAGAGACCCAGTACTTC
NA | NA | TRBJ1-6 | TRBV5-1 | CASSSSPGQDSPLHF | TGCGCCAGCAGCTCCTCACCGGGACAAGATTCACCCCTCCACTTT
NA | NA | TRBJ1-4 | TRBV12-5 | CASGGLDEKLFF | TGTGCTAGTGGAGGGTTGGATGAAAAACTGTTTTTT
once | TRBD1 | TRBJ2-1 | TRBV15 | CATSRGGRTGNNEQFF | TGTGCCACCAGCAGAGGGGGTAGGACAGGGAACAATGAGCAGTTCTTC
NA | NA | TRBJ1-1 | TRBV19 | CASTLPGVNTEAFF | TGTGCCAGTACCTTACCCGGGGTGAACACTGAAGCTTTCTTT
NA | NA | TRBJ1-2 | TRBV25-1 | CASSLRGALNGYTF | TGTGCCAGCAGTCTTCGGGGGGCGCTGAATGGCTACACCTTC
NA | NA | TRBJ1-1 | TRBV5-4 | CASGSMQLNTEAFF | TGTGCCAGCGGCTCCATGCAGTTGAACACTGAAGCTTTCTTT
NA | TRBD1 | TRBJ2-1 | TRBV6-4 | CASSDKGQGLYNEQFF | TGTGCCAGCAGTGACAAGGGACAGGGGCTCTACAATGAGCAGTTCTTC
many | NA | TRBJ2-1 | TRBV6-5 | CASSSLPRGRQFF | TGTGCCAGCAGTTCCCTTCCTAGGGGGAGGCAGTTCTTC
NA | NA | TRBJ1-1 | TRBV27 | CASRITGGGMNTEAFF | TGTGCCAGTAGAATTACAGGTGGCGGAATGAACACTGAAGCTTTCTTT
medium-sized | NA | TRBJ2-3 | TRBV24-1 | CATSDPPSGGGTDTQYF | TGTGCCACCAGTGACCCTCCTAGCGGAGGGGGTACAGATACGCAGTATTTT
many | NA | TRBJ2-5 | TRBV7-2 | CASSSRTVETQYF | TGTGCCAGCAGCTCCCGGACAGTTGAGACCCAGTACTTC
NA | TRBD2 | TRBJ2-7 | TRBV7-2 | CASRVTSGPTYEQYF | TGTGCCAGCAGAGTTACTAGCGGCCCCACCTACGAGCAGTACTTC
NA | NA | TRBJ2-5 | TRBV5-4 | CASSLEQGGGETQYF | TGTGCCAGCAGCTTGGAACAGGGTGGTGGAGAGACCCAGTACTTC
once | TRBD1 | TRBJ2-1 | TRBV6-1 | CASSRGTGNNEQFF | TGTGCCAGCAGTAGGGGGACAGGGAACAATGAGCAGTTCTTC
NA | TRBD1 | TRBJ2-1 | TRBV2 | CASSKIQGASLGEQFF | TGTGCCAGCAGTAAGATACAGGGGGCCTCTCTCGGTGAGCAGTTCTTC
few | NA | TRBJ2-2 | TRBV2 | CASSATTGELFF | TGTGCCAGCAGTGCCACCACCGGGGAGCTGTTTTTT
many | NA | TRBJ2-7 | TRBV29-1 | CSVEWDGFYEQYF | TGCAGCGTTGAATGGGACGGTTTCTACGAGCAGTACTTC
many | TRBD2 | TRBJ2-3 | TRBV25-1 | CASSGKGLAGPTDTQYF | TGTGCCAGCAGTGGTAAGGGACTAGCGGGCCCAACAGATACGCAGTATTTT
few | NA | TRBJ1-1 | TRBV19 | CASSIEGRMNTEAFF | TGTGCCAGTAGTATCGAGGGACGTATGAACACTGAAGCTTTCTTT
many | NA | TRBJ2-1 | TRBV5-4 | CASSLGSAYNEQFF | TGTGCCAGCAGCTTGGGCTCAGCGTACAATGAGCAGTTCTTC
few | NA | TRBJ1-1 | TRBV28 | CASSAPGGQGEAFF | TGTGCCAGCAGTGCGCCTGGGGGCCAGGGTGAAGCTTTCTTT
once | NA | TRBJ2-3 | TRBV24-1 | CATSATGTDTQYF | TGTGCCACCAGTGCTACAGGCACAGATACGCAGTATTTT
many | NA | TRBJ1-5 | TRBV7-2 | CASSPQFGQPQHF | TGTGCCAGCAGCCCCCAATTCGGCCAGCCCCAGCATTTT
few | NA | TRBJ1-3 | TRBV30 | CAWRRQGAATSGNTIYF | TGTGCCTGGAGACGGCAGGGTGCTGCCACCTCTGGAAACACCATATATTTT
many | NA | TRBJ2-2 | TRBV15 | CATSRDRISAGELFF | TGTGCCACCAGCAGAGACCGCATTTCGGCCGGGGAGCTGTTTTTT
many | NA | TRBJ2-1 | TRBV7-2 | CASSMLGGFNNEQFF | TGTGCCAGCAGCATGTTGGGGGGCTTTAACAATGAGCAGTTCTTC
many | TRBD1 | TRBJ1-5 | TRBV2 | CASSGTGGSNQPQHF | TGTGCCAGCAGTGGGACAGGGGGGAGCAATCAGCCCCAGCATTTT
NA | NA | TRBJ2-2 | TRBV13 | CASTEITGELFF | TGTGCCAGCACAGAGATCACCGGGGAGCTGTTTTTT
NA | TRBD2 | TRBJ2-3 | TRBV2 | CASSQEGSGRDTQYF | TGTGCCAGCAGCCAAGAGGGTAGCGGGAGAGATACGCAGTATTTT
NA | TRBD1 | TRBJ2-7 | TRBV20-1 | CSARPYRGEVYEQYF | TGCAGTGCTAGACCCTACAGGGGGGAAGTGTACGAGCAGTACTTC
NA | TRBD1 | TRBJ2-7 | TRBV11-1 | CASSNNPGTGETYEQYF | TGTGCCAGCAGCAACAATCCCGGGACAGGGGAGACCTACGAGCAGTACTTC
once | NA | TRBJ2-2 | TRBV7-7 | CASSTNIGELFF | TGTGCTAGCAGCACCAACATCGGGGAGCTGTTTTTT
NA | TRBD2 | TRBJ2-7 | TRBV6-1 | CASTPRRAGASGEQYF | TGTGCCAGCACCCCCCGGCGGGCGGGAGCGTCGGGCGAGCAGTACTTC